The source of this T cell receptor beta chain is a study of T cells in Graves' hyperthyroidism and ophthalmopathy. Germline V lookup: CDR1 SNHLY, CDR2 FYNNEI. The germline V and J ends were trimmed by 5 bases and 0 bases, with 12 bases remaining between them. The length of the CDR3 is 15 residues. What was amplified from RNA transcripts were TCR beta CDR3 regions. The HTBI primer set was used in a first-round RT-PCR of the TCR CDR3. One entry per CDR3 protein results from TCRdb running MiXCR on the multiplex PCR reads. In the table there are more than 300,000 distinct CDR3 sequences, around a sixth of which are singletons. Clinical symptoms, serum thyroxine, TRAb, thyroid ultrasound and orbital computed tomography informed diagnoses. This clonotype was counted a single time.

Input material: blood. The TCR comes from a man in his late teens or twenties with Graves' ophthalmopathy. The gene calls are TRBV2 and TRBJ2-3, with D unresolved. The CDR3 DNA reads as TGTGCCAGCAGTCGAGACACTTACAGCACAGATACGCAGTATTTT. Protein product: CASSRDTYSTDTQYF.